Listed below are T cell receptor beta chains from one sample, sequenced in a study of T cells expressing NK-cell markers. TCRdb re-called the 5' RACE reads; one entry per CDR3 protein, DNA not given. In total, the table holds hundreds of thousands of distinct CDR3 sequences. Sequencing was carried out using blood T cells: a sorted CD56 or NKG2C T cell subset, CD4+ or CD8+ T cells, or bulk PBMC T cells (not recorded which). The receptor set was obtained from a woman aged 18 to 75 in good health. Each CDR3 is given with its conserved first and last residue.

TRBV13	TRBJ1-6	CASSQNGMGNSPLHF
TRBV7-2	TRBJ2-4	CASSFEGTRGNIQYF
TRBV7-8	TRBJ2-3	CASSLVALTGRDTQYF
TRBV5-1	TRBJ1-4	CASSLGVTNEKLFF
TRBV10-3	TRBJ2-7	CAISDGLTYEQYF
TRBV6-1	TRBJ2-7	CASSATRSYEQYF
TRBV21-1	TRBJ1-1	CASSNIQGRAFF
TRBV5-1	TRBJ1-1	CASSLAPQDTEAFF
TRBV10-3	TRBJ2-3	CAISEIERFTDTQYF
TRBV7-9	TRBJ2-1	CASSPRGSGNEQFF
TRBV12-3/TRBV12-4	TRBJ1-1	CASSLRGKGAKNTEAFF
TRBV12-3/TRBV12-4	TRBJ1-2	CASTMWGVNYGYTF
TRBV4-2	TRBJ2-1	CASSQGLGGNEQFF
TRBV20-1	TRBJ2-7	CSAREGARYEQYF
TRBV11-2	TRBJ2-1	CASSPREREKISYNEQFF
TRBV11-3	TRBJ2-1	CASSSSGTRDEQFF